This TCR beta chain was identified during a study of shared clonotypes between healthy human individuals (dated by TCRdb to between 2020 and 2021). For context, the study as a whole: Two women and a few men aged 18 to 49 years were included in the cohort. The study deeply sequenced blood TCR repertoires of 5 or 6 healthy adults to estimate repertoire size and the extent of clonotype sharing between individuals. Libraries were prepared and TCR repertoires were sequenced by different laboratories using diverse techniques, in order to increase sequencing depth and limit assay-specific biases. Each donor's leukapheresis produced roughly between about 0.85 and 10 billion PBMCs. General study outcomes and caveats: Only blood was sampled, and tissue TCR repertoires likely differ from those in blood. The genetic and exposure-history diversity represented was limited by the small number of donors. Pairwise subsampling indicated that sequencing depth was expected to affect the degree of clonotype sharing among donors.

Using the deep immunoSEQ assay, multiplex PCR amplified TCR CDR3 regions from genomic DNA. Extracted genomic DNA from each cell subset was spread evenly across all wells of several immunoSEQ 96-well plates, with each plate serving as a replicate. Each replicate PCR for unsorted PBMC received approximately 0.3 ug genomic DNA, equal to tens of thousands of T cell genomes. Genomic DNA from unsorted PBMC was sequenced over ten immunoSEQ deep assay plates. Purified libraries were measured with a Qubit 3.0 fluorometer, size-checked on a Bioanalyzer 2100, and measured again with the KAPA Library Quantification kit. Every immunoSEQ 96-well plate was sequenced on a dedicated single-read 150-cycle Illumina NextSeq 550 flow cell. As for the original processing: Because the immunoSEQ output included only junctional sequences and no quality scores, the filtering could not be the same as the filtering used for full-length reads. To assign V/J genes and CDR3, sequences were annotated against IMGT germline references using PyIR, a Python wrapper for IgBLAST v1.9. Reads with weak V/J assignments (E-value above 1e-6), missing CDR3, stop codons, out-of-frame junctions, or ambiguous translated residues were removed. A V3J clonotype was defined by an identical inferred V gene, J gene, and CDR3 amino acid sequence. The percentage overlap between two repertoires was calculated by dividing the number of shared unique clonotypes by the size of the smaller repertoire. RTK rarefaction, the Chao1 estimator, and Recon v2.1 estimates of unobserved clonotypes were used to assess repertoire richness. The immuneACCESS repertoire file appears here via TCRdb, limited to in-frame rearrangements. These files lack a portion of the clones; in checked studies, under half of the deficit traces to unresolved V genes, and the cause of the others is not known. V and J calls and clone size are those listed in that table; D and trimming were worked out from the DNA. This sample lists 470,000 or so clones; over 70% were detected once. The ten largest make up about 13% of the sample.

Points on this clone: What antigen it recognizes has not been identified. Base-call qualities are not available, and no considerably larger clone is one nucleotide away.

The V end loses 8 bases and the J end loses 7 bases, and a stretch of 18 bases separates them. Via the germline V gene (reference sequence), CDR1 is LNHNV and CDR2 YYDKDF. The CDR3 holds 13 amino acids from the cysteine to the phenylalanine. Solely the CDR3 DNA is kept, with 39 bases framed from the first base. Donors were healthy HIV-negative adults with no recently reported acute infections or vaccinations. Every donor was a Caucasian adult residing in Nashville, Tennessee, USA. For unsorted samples, about 90 million PBMCs were counted, and genomic DNA was extracted using the QIAamp DNA Blood Mini kit. Blood was obtained by leukapheresis, after which PBMCs were separated by Ficoll-Histopaque density gradient centrifugation and cryopreserved in liquid nitrogen vapor phase.

The receptor was derived from a woman in her thirties or forties in good health. Some clones in this sample may be carry-over from other donors' samples. The material sequenced was PBMCs. The V and J segments used are TRBV15 and TRBJ2-7; the D gene is not confidently resolved. The DNA is as follows: TGTGCCACCTCCCCTGAGCTCTCTAAAGAGCAGTACTTC. Translated, this gives CATSPELSKEQYF.